This TCR beta chain was sequenced for a study of T cells in Graves' hyperthyroidism and ophthalmopathy. Overall study: Peripheral blood was taken when the disease was first diagnosed, before any treatment began.

This CDR3 spans 16 amino acids. V lost 6 bases, J lost 6 bases, and 21 bases lay in between. Germline-derived CDR1 and CDR2 are MNHNS and SASEGT. RNA transcripts provided the source from which TCR beta CDR3 regions were amplified. The HTBI primer set served for first-round RT-PCR of the TCR CDR3. From the multiplex PCR reads, TCRdb called clonotypes with MiXCR, one entry per CDR3 protein. The profile shows a few hundred thousand distinct CDR3 sequences, around 20% of them singletons. A note on this clonotype: The antigen is unknown.

Diagnoses rested on clinical symptoms, serum thyroxine and TRAb, thyroid ultrasound and orbital computed tomography. Overall study findings and caveats: Progression to ophthalmopathy was predicted a median of about 6.6 months early. Most thyroid clonotypes that were expanded above 0.001 also turned up in blood.

The source of this sequence is a man younger than 35 with Graves' hyperthyroidism. Source material: blood. This chain uses TRBV6-1 with TRBJ2-4, with D possibly TRBD1 on 6 matching bases. The CDR3 region has the DNA TGTGCCAGCAGGAATAAACAGGGAAGGTCCGGAAACATTCAGTACTTC. This translates into CASRNKQGRSGNIQYF.